This T cell receptor beta chain originates from a study of cytotoxic CD8 clonotypes in ibrutinib-treated CLL listed by TCRdb under 2021. For the wider study: The cohort had eleven to twelve relapsed/refractory and more than 14 treatment-naive patients; about 17 were IGHV unmutated. Responses were partial in around 25 patients and complete in 2; after median roughly 69 months follow-up, some 14 stayed in remission and roughly twelve progressed. Response samples were obtained after a median of around 11 months of treatment, with a range of roughly 6 to 40 months. An average of about 250,000 productive templates and approximately 91,000 productive rearrangements was obtained per sample. Longitudinal samples were obtainable from about 30% of the roughly 90 participants in the trial. Cryopreserved peripheral blood mononuclear cells were obtained before treatment, at response, and at either sustained remission or disease progression. Paper-wide results and their limitations: Lymph node repertoires were not examined, and the timing of sampling was not matched between patients in sustained remission and those whose disease progressed. Clonality rose at ibrutinib response, remained stable during sustained remission, and dropped back toward baseline at progression. Public clonotypes were rare and either shrank or stayed stable during treatment, and the rise in clonality at ibrutinib response reflected expansion of private clonotypes. Baseline clonality exceeded that of age-matched healthy donors and correlated strongly with circulating CD8+ T-cell counts.

The goal of deep resolution MiSeq sequencing was a depth between 1 in 1 million and 1 in 200,000 T cells, and coverage averaged 10x per clonotype. The immunoSEQ hsTCRB Kit was used to generate TCR beta libraries. The authors' analysis ran thus. The data were analyzed with ImmunoSEQ Analyzer and ImmunoSEQ Data Assistant, and V, D and J gene assignments followed IMGT definitions. Clonality, which ranges from 0 to 1, was calculated by subtracting the normalized Shannon entropy of productive rearrangement frequencies from one. Only overrepresented clonotypes making up at least 0.05% of each patient's repertoire were included in the public clonotype analysis. About a dozen age-matched healthy donor repertoires from immuneACCESS served as clonality controls. Entries here come from immuneACCESS through TCRdb and include only in-frame sequences with V and J called. Some clones fail to appear in such tables; in the studies checked, an unresolved V gene covers under half of the shortfall, and the cause of the remainder is unknown. V and J calls and clone size are as listed in that table; D and trimming were resolved from the DNA. The sample table lists nearly 15,000 clones, about 60% of them with a count of one. The ten largest clones add up to 9.5% to 15% of the sample.

CDR1 and CDR2, looked up from the germline V gene, are SGHAT and FQNNGV. V loses 5 bases of germline sequence and J loses 5 bases, and the interval between the two ends is 12 bases. Its CDR3 holds 14 amino acids, cysteine through phenylalanine. The only DNA kept is the CDR3, 42 bases in frame from the first base. For TCR beta library preparation, roughly 1.8 micrograms of genomic DNA was extracted from cryopreserved PBMCs. Longitudinal blood samples from CLL patients on ibrutinib monotherapy were analyzed using high-throughput TCR beta sequencing. The patients took part in an open-label, single-center phase 2 trial of ibrutinib monotherapy. A word on this clone: Its antigen specificity is not known. No much larger clone exists at a distance of one base, and base qualities are not known.

The sequences come from PBMCs, collected before ibrutinib treatment. This TCR was recovered from a human donor with chronic lymphocytic leukemia. Recombination joined TRBV11-2 with TRBJ1-4; the best D guess is TRBD1, with 5 bases matching. The CDR3 sequence is CASSRDGLNEKLFF. The base sequence is TGTGCCAGCAGCCGGGACGGACTAAATGAAAAACTGTTTTTT.